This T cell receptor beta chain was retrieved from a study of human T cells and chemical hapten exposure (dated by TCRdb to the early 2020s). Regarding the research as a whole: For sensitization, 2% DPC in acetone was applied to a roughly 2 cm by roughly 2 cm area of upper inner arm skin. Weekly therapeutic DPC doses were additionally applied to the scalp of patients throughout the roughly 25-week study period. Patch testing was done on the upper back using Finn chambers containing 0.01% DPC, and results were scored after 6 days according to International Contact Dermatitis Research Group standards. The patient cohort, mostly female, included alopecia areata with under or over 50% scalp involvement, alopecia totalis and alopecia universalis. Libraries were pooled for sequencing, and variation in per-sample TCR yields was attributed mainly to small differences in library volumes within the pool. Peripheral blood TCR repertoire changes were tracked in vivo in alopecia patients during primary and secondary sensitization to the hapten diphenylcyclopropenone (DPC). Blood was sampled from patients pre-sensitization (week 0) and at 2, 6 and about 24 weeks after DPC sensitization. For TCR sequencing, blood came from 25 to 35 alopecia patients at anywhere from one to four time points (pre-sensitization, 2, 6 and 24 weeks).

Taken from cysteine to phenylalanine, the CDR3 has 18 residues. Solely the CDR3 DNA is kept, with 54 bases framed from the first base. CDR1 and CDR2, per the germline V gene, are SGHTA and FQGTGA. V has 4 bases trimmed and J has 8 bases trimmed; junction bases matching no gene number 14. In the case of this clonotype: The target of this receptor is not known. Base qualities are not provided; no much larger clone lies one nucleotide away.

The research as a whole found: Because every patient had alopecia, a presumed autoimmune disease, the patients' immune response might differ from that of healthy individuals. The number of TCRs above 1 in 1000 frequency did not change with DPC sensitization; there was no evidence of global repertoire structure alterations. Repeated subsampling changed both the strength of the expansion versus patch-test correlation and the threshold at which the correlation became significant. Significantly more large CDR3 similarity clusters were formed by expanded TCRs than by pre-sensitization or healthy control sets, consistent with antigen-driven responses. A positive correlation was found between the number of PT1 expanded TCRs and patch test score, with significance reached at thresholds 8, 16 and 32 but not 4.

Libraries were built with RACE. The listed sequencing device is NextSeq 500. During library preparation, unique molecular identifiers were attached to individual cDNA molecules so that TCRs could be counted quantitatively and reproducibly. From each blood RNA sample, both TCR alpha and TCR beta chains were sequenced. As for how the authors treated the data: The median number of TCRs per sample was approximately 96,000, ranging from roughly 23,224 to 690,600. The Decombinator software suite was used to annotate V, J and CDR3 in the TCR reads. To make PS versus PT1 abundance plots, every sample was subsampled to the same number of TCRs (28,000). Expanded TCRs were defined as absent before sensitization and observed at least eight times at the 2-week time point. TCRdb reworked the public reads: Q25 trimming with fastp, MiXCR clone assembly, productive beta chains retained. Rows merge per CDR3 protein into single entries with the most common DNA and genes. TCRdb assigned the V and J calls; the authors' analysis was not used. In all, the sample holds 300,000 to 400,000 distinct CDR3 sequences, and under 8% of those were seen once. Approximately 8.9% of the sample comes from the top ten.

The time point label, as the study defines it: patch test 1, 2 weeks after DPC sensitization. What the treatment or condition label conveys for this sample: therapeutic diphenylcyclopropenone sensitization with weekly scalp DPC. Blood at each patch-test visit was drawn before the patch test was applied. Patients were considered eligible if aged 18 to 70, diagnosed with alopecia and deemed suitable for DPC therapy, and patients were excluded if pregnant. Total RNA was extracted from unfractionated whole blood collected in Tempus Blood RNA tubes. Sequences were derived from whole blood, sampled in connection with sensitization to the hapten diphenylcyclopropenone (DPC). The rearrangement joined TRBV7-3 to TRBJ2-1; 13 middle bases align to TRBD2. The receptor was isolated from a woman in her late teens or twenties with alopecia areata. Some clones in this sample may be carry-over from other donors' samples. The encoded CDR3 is CASSSHDLRTSGGDEQFF. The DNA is TGTGCCAGCAGCTCCCACGATCTTAGGACTAGCGGGGGCGATGAGCAGTTCTTC. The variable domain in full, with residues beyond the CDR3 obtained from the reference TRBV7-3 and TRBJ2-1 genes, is GAGVSQTPSNKVTEKGKYVELRCDPISGHTALYWYRQSLGQGPEFLIYFQGTGAADDSGLPNDRFFAVRPEGSVSTLKIQRTERGDSAVYLCASSSHDLRTSGGDEQFFGPGTRLTVL.